These 15 T cell receptor beta chains share one sample of origin, sequenced in a study of technical replicates of blood from several donors. Assay: immunoSEQ multiplex PCR; the TCRdb copy retains only in-frame clones and omits some. This sample has around 12,000 clones, with almost 95% found just once. The material sequenced was PBMCs. The source is a human donor in good health.

The rearrangement links TRBV5-4 to TRBJ2-3, with no clear D. Germline values: CDR1 SGHNT, CDR2 YYREEE (reference sequence). This CDR3 region has 14 residues. Trimming took 0 bases from V and 4 from J, leaving 9 bases between them. The CDR3 sequence: CASSLARRPDTQYF. The CDR3 nucleotides read TGTGCCAGCAGCTTGGCACGGAGACCAGATACGCAGTATTTT.

The chain links TRBV18 to TRBJ2-2, with D maybe TRBD1 (5 bases). V gave up 3 bases and J gave up 2 bases, with 13 bases separating them. CDR3 length equals 16 residues. The germline gives CDR1 KGHSH, CDR2 LQKENI. As DNA, the CDR3 is TGTGCCAGCTCACCCAACAGGCCCACCAACACCGGGGAGCTGTTTTTT. Translating gives CASSPNRPTNTGELFF.

The chain recombines TRBV29-1 with TRBJ2-2, with 9 bases lining up with TRBD1. CDR3 length equals 14 residues. Germline loops: CDR1 SQVTM, CDR2 ANQGSEA. Trimming removed 4 bases from V and 7 bases from J; junction bases left unmatched: 7. This chain's CDR3 is CSVVRGQGGGELFF. The CDR3 DNA follows: TGCAGCGTTGTGCGGGGACAGGGCGGCGGGGAGCTGTTTTTT.

The chain recombines TRBV5-1 with TRBJ1-5; D gene ambiguous. This CDR3 comprises 15 residues. In germline, CDR1 is SGHRS, CDR2 YFSETQ. Trimming took off 4 bases at V and 0 bases at J, with 11 bases between the two ends. The CDR3 coding sequence is TGCGCCAGCAGCGAGAACCCGGGTAGCAATCAGCCCCAGCATTTT. Residues: CASSENPGSNQPQHF.

J is TRBJ2-7 and V is TRBV6-6, with 9 positions matching TRBD1. V shed 7 bases, J shed 3 bases, and the junction held 10 bases outside the gene matches. The CDR3 length is 15 residues. The germline gives CDR1 MNHNY, CDR2 SVGAGI (reference sequence). Here the CDR3 reads CASTDGNRGLYEQYF. CDR3 DNA: TGTGCCAGCACCGACGGTAACAGGGGGCTCTACGAGCAGTACTTC.

The chain's CDR3 is CASSLTSDRASQQYF. The CDR3 nucleotides are TGTGCCAGCAGTTTAACGAGTGACAGGGCCTCCCAGCAGTACTTC. This chain links TRBV28 with TRBJ2-7; TRBD1 agrees at 7 bases. Trimming cost V 2 bases and J 8 bases; bases outside gene matches: 12. The germline V gene has CDR1 MDHEN and CDR2 SYDVKM. The CDR3 length is 15 residues.

The table lists this clone with a count of one. The V call is TRBV11-3, the J call TRBJ2-1; the match to TRBD2 covers 7 bases. CDR3 size: 18 residues. Germline lookup yields CDR1 SGHNT and CDR2 YENEEA. The V and J ends lost 0 bases and 0 bases, in that order; junction bases with no gene match: 8. For the CDR3, the DNA is TGTGCCAGCAGCTTAGATCAGGGCGGGAGCAACTCCTACAATGAGCAGTTCTTC. Translation gives CASSLDQGGSNSYNEQFF.

The CDR3 region is CASSPRAGELFF. Written as DNA, the CDR3 is TGTGCCAGCAGCCCCCGGGCCGGGGAGCTGTTTTTT. The chain links TRBV6-5 to TRBJ2-2; D gene uncertain. CDR1 MNHEY and CDR2 SVGAGI come from the germline V gene. CDR3 length: 12 amino acids. Trimming cost V 6 bases and J 6 bases, with 8 bases left between them.

The genes are TRBV28 and TRBJ2-7, with 7 bases aligning to TRBD1. Germline loops: CDR1 MDHEN, CDR2 SYDVKM. This CDR3 has 15 amino acids. J was trimmed by 2 bases and V by 2 bases; bases with no gene match: 6. The CDR3 nucleotides read TGTGCCAGCAGTTTAAATTGGCAGGGGGCCTACGAGCAGTACTTC. Encoded protein: CASSLNWQGAYEQYF.

The J gene is TRBJ2-1, the V gene TRBV19, with 8 bases identical to TRBD2. This CDR3 has 15 amino acids. V trimming: 6 bases; J trimming: 3 bases; junction bases outside the gene matches: 7. Looked up from germline, CDR1 is LNHDA and CDR2 is SQIVND (reference sequence). This CDR3 reads CASRRAGVNYNEQFF. The CDR3 DNA sequence: TGTGCCAGTAGACGAGCGGGAGTAAACTACAATGAGCAGTTCTTC.

J is TRBJ1-1 and V is TRBV6-5; no firm D call. Germline V lookup: CDR1 MNHEY, CDR2 SVGAGI. The CDR3 runs 13 residues. The V end lost 3 bases, the J end lost 3 bases, and 8 bases lay between the germline ends. The CDR3, as DNA: TGTGCCAGCAGTTATGAGCGGGACACTGAAGCTTTCTTT. Protein sequence: CASSYERDTEAFF.

The rearrangement joins TRBV27 to TRBJ2-1; D gene uncertain. With 2 bases removed from V and 7 bases from J, the gap between germline ends came to 9 bases. CDR3 length equals 13 residues. Germline V gene sequence: CDR1 MNHEY, CDR2 SMNVEV (reference sequence). CDR3: CASSLASGNEQFF. The CDR3 region has the DNA TGTGCCAGCAGTTTAGCATCAGGAAATGAGCAGTTCTTC.

V and J are TRBV5-1 and TRBJ2-1, with TRBD2 as a possible D gene (5 bases). V lost 0 bases, J lost 5 bases, and 12 bases lay in between. The CDR3 runs to 15 residues. The V gene's germline CDR1 is SGHRS and CDR2 YFSETQ. The CDR3 spells CASSLGGGGHNEQFF. The CDR3 nucleotides are TGCGCCAGCAGCTTGGGTGGCGGCGGGCACAATGAGCAGTTCTTC.

The table lists this clone with a count of one. V gene TRBV4-1 combines with J gene TRBJ2-5; 9 bases align to TRBD1. This CDR3 comprises 16 residues. Trimming at V came to 3 bases and at J to 2 bases, leaving 7 bases not matched to a gene. In germline, CDR1 is MGHRA, CDR2 YSYEKL. The CDR3 DNA follows: TGCGCCAGCAGCCAGGGACAGGGTACGCGACAAGAGACCCAGTACTTC. Protein sequence: CASSQGQGTRQETQYF.

The rearrangement joins TRBV19 to TRBJ2-3, with D possibly matching TRBD1 (7 bases). CDR1 and CDR2 (germline): LNHDA, SQIVND (reference sequence). Trimming left V 6 bases short and J 0 bases short, with 19 bases between. This CDR3 has 17 residues. This chain's CDR3 is CASSQGDSAESTDTQYF. In DNA, the CDR3 is TGTGCCAGTAGCCAGGGGGACTCAGCGGAGAGCACAGATACGCAGTATTTT.